The 3 T cell receptor beta chains below were found in one sample sequenced in a study of CD8 T cells in ankylosing spondylitis. Overall study findings and caveats: Typical of ankylosing spondylitis blood, it appeared, was a TCR beta motif of eight highly homologous variants.

TCRdb fed the 5' RACE reads into MiXCR, producing one record per CDR3 protein. The sample carries roughly 440,000 distinct CDR3 sequences, over 15% recorded once. The antigens of these receptors remain unknown. The sequenced material came from blood, either unsorted or a sorted T cell fraction (not recorded which). These receptors all come from a male donor with ankylosing spondylitis.

The chain joins TRBV7-9 to TRBJ2-7; 7 bases map to TRBD2. The CDR3 is 12 amino acids. J gave up 7 bases and V 5 bases, and 5 bases lay outside the gene matches. CDR1 and CDR2 (germline): SEHNR, FQNEAQ (reference sequence). The CDR3 DNA sequence: TGTGCCAGCAGCAAAATGGGGGGGGAGCAGTACTTC. This encodes CASSKMGGEQYF.

V and J are TRBV6-1 and TRBJ2-3; D is possibly TRBD1 (7 bases). Germline assignment: CDR1 MNHNS and CDR2 SASEGT. With 6 bases removed from V and 2 bases from J, the gap between germline ends came to 21 bases. The CDR3 spans 17 residues. The DNA of the CDR3 is TGTGCCAGCAGGCGCGAGGAGGGACAGACTTTCACAGATACGCAGTATTTT. It codes for CASRREEGQTFTDTQYF.

This clonotype showed up just a few times. The genes are TRBV7-8 and TRBJ2-2; D possibly matches TRBD1 or TRBD2 (5 bases each). The germline CDR1 and CDR2 sequences are SGHVS and FQNEAQ. The ends were cut back, 7 bases at V and 3 bases at J, with 18 bases in the middle. The CDR3 contains 16 residues. CDR3 sequence (DNA): TGTGCCAGCACCCTGAGGGGACGGACCTACACCGGGGAGCTGTTTTTT. This encodes CASTLRGRTYTGELFF.